The present TCR beta chain was sequenced within a study of T cell responses to AZD1222 COVID-19 vaccine. The CDR3 is 12 residues long. Germline V gene sequence: CDR1 SQVTM, CDR2 ANQGSEA. V shed 4 bases and J 6 bases; nucleotides not matched to a gene: 4. The method was immunoSEQ multiplex PCR; TCRdb's version includes in-frame clones alone and lacks a portion of them. The sample includes tens of thousands of clones, 65% to 85% of them seen just once. A remark on this clone: The target antigen is unknown.

Broader study findings: Nearly half of unique spike-specific TCRs reportedly avoided B.1.351 and B.1.1.7 mutated regions.

The clonotype originates from an adult in good health. This chain links TRBV29-1 with TRBJ2-3, with 7 bases that match TRBD2. The sample was peripheral blood, taken on day 0 of AZD1222 vaccination. Here the CDR3 DNA reads TGCAGCGTTGGGGGGGGAGCGGATACGCAGTATTTT. Protein: CSVGGGADTQYF.